The 20 T cell receptor beta chains in this list originate from one sample, sequenced in a study of blood T cell repertoires in COVID-19. The repertoire was sequenced with immunoSEQ multiplex PCR; TCRdb's copy has only in-frame clones and lacks some. The data contain roughly 97,000 clones, roughly nine tenths of them singletons. Sequenced sample: peripheral blood. These TCRs come from a human donor in a cohort sampled during active COVID-19.

This clone came up a few times. This chain links TRBV6-4 with TRBJ1-2; 8 bases are a match to TRBD1. The CDR3 runs 13 residues. Trimming cost V 3 bases and J 5 bases; bases outside gene matches: 2. Germline CDR1 MRHNA, CDR2 SNTAGT. The DNA of the CDR3 is TGTGCCAGCAGTGAAAGACAGGGGTATGGCTACACCTTC. Encoded protein: CASSERQGYGYTF.

This clone was seen a handful of times. This chain uses TRBV11-2 with TRBJ2-7, with D unresolved. Trimming stripped 3 bases from V and 6 bases from J, with 12 bases between. This CDR3 comprises 13 residues. Germline assignment: CDR1 SGHAT and CDR2 FQNNGV. The CDR3 DNA reads TGTGCCAGCAGCTTGGATAGCCTAATCGAGCAGTACTTC. This codes for CASSLDSLIEQYF.

The rearrangement uses TRBV28 and TRBJ1-1; 8 nucleotides agree with TRBD1. Germline loops: CDR1 MDHEN, CDR2 SYDVKM. This CDR3 has 12 residues. Trimming took 5 bases from V and 10 from J; bases not matched to a gene: 6. As DNA, the CDR3 is TGTGCCAGCAGTCCTTACAGGGGGGCAGCTTTCTTT. Translated: CASSPYRGAAFF. The variable domain in full, with the rest retrieved from reference TRBV28 and TRBJ1-1, is DVKVTQSSRYLVKRTGEKVFLECVQDMDHENMFWYRQDPGLGLRLIYFSYDVKMKEKGDIPEGYSVSREKKERFSLILESASTNQTSMYLCASSPYRGAAFFGQGTRLTVV.

In regard to this clone: The germline gene is not matched at one end of the junction; a read error may be the cause. Other DNA sequences in the same sample also yield this CDR3. The rearrangement links TRBV10-3 to TRBJ2-1; 11 bases align to TRBD2. CDR3 length: 19 amino acids. Germline CDR1 and CDR2: ENHRY and SYGVKD. The DNA for the CDR3 is TGTGCTATCAGACCAACCGGGACTAGCGGTAAACGCTCCTACAATGAGCAGTTCTTC. This sequence encodes CAIRPTGTSGKRSYNEQFF.

This sequence joins TRBV29-1 and TRBJ1-1; possibly TRBD1 for D (6 bases). Trimming removed 5 bases from V and 7 bases from J, with 14 bases in between. CDR3 length equals 12 residues. Per germline, CDR1 SQVTM and CDR2 ANQGSEA. The CDR3 DNA follows: TGCAGCGTTACCGGGACACGAGTTGAAGCTTTCTTT. It is translated as CSVTGTRVEAFF.

The chain uses TRBV9 and TRBJ1-1, with D maybe TRBD1 (5 bases). The CDR3 length is 14 residues. The V and J ends lost 3 bases and 8 bases respectively, with 17 bases between them. Germline V gene sequence: CDR1 SGDLS, CDR2 YYNGEE. CDR3 in amino acids: CASSGGRGSREAFF. In DNA form, the CDR3 reads TGTGCCAGCAGCGGGGGGAGGGGCTCCAGAGAAGCTTTCTTT.

V is TRBV7-2 and J is TRBJ2-1; D not certain. V shed 0 bases and J shed 14 bases, with 14 bases lying between them. Germline assignment: CDR1 SGHTA and CDR2 FQGNSA. This CDR3 comprises 13 residues. CDR3: CASSLAVSPLKFF. CDR3 nucleotides: TGTGCCAGCAGCTTAGCGGTAAGCCCGCTAAAGTTCTTC.

This clone has just a few counts. V gene TRBV6-2 or TRBV6-3 combines with J gene TRBJ2-7; D perhaps matches TRBD2 (6 bases). The length of the CDR3 is 14 residues. The V and J ends lost 5 bases and 3 bases respectively, with 14 bases between them. Germline values: CDR1 MNHEY, CDR2 SVGEGT. The DNA for the CDR3 is TGTGCCAGCAGTCTCGGACGGGGGTACTACGAGCAGTACTTC. This encodes CASSLGRGYYEQYF.

The chain recombines TRBV4-1 with TRBJ2-5; 9 nucleotides match TRBD2. This CDR3 has 16 residues. Losses at the gene ends were 0 bases for V and 5 bases for J; bases not matched to a gene: 7. In germline, CDR1 is MGHRA, CDR2 YSYEKL. CDR3 DNA sequence: TGCGCCAGCAGCCAAGATTCACTAGCGGGTCGGGAGACCCAGTACTTC. Residues: CASSQDSLAGRETQYF.

This clone came up once. The rearrangement links TRBV20-1 to TRBJ1-5, with D maybe TRBD1 (6 bases). CDR1 DFQATT and CDR2 SNEGSKA come from the germline V gene (reference sequence). This CDR3 spans 15 amino acids. The V gene lost 3 bases and the J gene lost 6 bases, with 18 bases spanning the gap. The CDR3 bases are TGCAGTGCTAGTCCACCCAGGGGAGTAATTCAGCCCCAGCATTTT. Protein product: CSASPPRGVIQPQHF.

There are a few counts of this clone. The chain uses TRBV6-5 and TRBJ1-2, with TRBD1 as a possible D gene (6 bases). Germline values: CDR1 MNHEY, CDR2 SVGAGI. V was cut by 5 bases and J by 5 bases, with 18 bases left in between. The CDR3 loop spans 15 amino acids. For the CDR3, the DNA is TGTGCCAGCAGTCCGGACCAGGGGTTATGGTATGGCTACACCTTC. Translating gives CASSPDQGLWYGYTF.

This chain connects TRBV19 to TRBJ2-3; perhaps TRBD1 as D (5 bases). Germline V lookup: CDR1 LNHDA, CDR2 SQIVND (reference sequence). This CDR3 has 17 amino acids. Trimming pared 3 bases from V and 2 bases from J, leaving 18 bases between. The CDR3 sequence: CASSIRRAGYFTDTQYF. The CDR3 DNA reads as TGTGCCAGTAGTATTCGTCGTGCAGGGTACTTCACAGATACGCAGTATTTT.

V usage is TRBV5-1 and J usage is TRBJ1-1; TRBD1 is a possible D gene (5 bases). V lost 1 base, J lost 2 bases, and 12 bases lay in between. This CDR3 region has 15 residues. Germline CDR1 SGHRS, CDR2 YFSETQ. The CDR3 coding sequence is TGCGCCAGCAGCTTGTTCTCGACAGATAACACTGAAGCTTTCTTT. This translates into CASSLFSTDNTEAFF.

The V call is TRBV29-1, the J call TRBJ2-7, with D unresolved. The germline V gene encodes CDR1 SQVTM and CDR2 ANQGSEA. The V gene lost 7 bases and the J gene lost 4 bases, with 11 bases spanning the gap. The length of the CDR3 is 11 residues. The CDR3: CSAMFSYEQYF. In DNA, the CDR3 is TGCAGCGCGATGTTTTCATACGAGCAGTACTTC.

The chain recombines TRBV12-3 or TRBV12-4 with TRBJ1-3; a possible D gene is TRBD1 (6 bases). The CDR3 is made up of 13 amino acids. The V end was cut by 5 bases, the J end by 3 bases, with 8 bases between. CDR3 DNA: TGTGCCAGCAGTCCAGGGGTTGGAAACACCATATATTTT. Amino acids: CASSPGVGNTIYF.

The sample holds one count of this clone. The chain joins TRBV6-2 or TRBV6-3 to TRBJ2-7; a weak D match, TRBD2 (7 bases). There are 16 residues in the CDR3. V lost 0 bases and J lost 7, with 19 bases in between. Germline V gene lookup returns CDR1 MNHEY and CDR2 SVGEGT. This chain's CDR3 is CASSYSGGLQITEQYF. DNA for the CDR3: TGTGCCAGCAGTTACTCGGGGGGGCTTCAGATTACGGAGCAGTACTTC.

The V call is TRBV4-3, the J call TRBJ2-3; D call uncertain. The V gene lost 0 bases and the J gene lost 4 bases, with 8 bases spanning the gap. The CDR3 runs 14 residues. Germline values: CDR1 LGHNA, CDR2 YSLEER. The CDR3 reads CASSQDPVADTQYF. CDR3 bases: TGCGCCAGCAGCCAAGATCCGGTGGCAGATACGCAGTATTTT.

The chain joins TRBV30 to TRBJ1-1, with 9 positions matching TRBD1. This CDR3 contains 14 residues. V lost 2 bases, J lost 1 base, and 2 bases stayed unmatched. Germline-derived CDR1 and CDR2 are GTSNPN and SVGIG (reference sequence). The chain's CDR3 is CAWSRGQGNTEAFF. CDR3 DNA: TGTGCCTGGAGTAGGGGACAGGGGAACACTGAAGCTTTCTTT.

The chain carries TRBV11-2 and TRBJ1-1, with 7 bases matching TRBD1. The CDR3 is 17 residues long. Germline V gene lookup returns CDR1 SGHAT and CDR2 FQNNGV. V shed 2 bases, J shed 3 bases, and the junction held 12 bases outside the gene matches. For the CDR3, the DNA is TGTGCCAGCAGCTTAATTCGTAGGGCAGGGGGGTACACTGAAGCTTTCTTT. Translating gives CASSLIRRAGGYTEAFF.

The rearrangement uses TRBV4-2 and TRBJ2-3; D might be TRBD2 (6 bases). The V and J ends lost 1 base and 5 bases respectively, with 13 bases between them. This CDR3 comprises 15 residues. Per germline, CDR1 LGHNA and CDR2 YNFKEQ. CDR3 bases: TGTGCCAGCAGCCAAGTGGGAGGAGGGGAAGATACGCAGTATTTT. Encoded protein: CASSQVGGGEDTQYF.